This TCR beta chain was identified during a study of human T cells and chemical hapten exposure. Study background: Cases of alopecia areata, totalis or universalis occurred in a predominantly female patient group.

In this sample, this clonotype turned up a few times. What it binds is not known. TCRdb independently ran MiXCR on the RACE reads; one entry per CDR3 protein. The repertoire has 100,000 to 150,000 distinct CDR3 sequences, around 11% of them found once; the top ten carry approximately 2.5%. V lost 1 base and J lost 4, with 16 bases in between. The CDR3 totals 16 residues. Per the germline V gene, CDR1 is LGHDT and CDR2 is YNNKEL (reference sequence). Indicated time point: patch test 3, about 24 weeks after DPC sensitization. As to treatment: therapeutic diphenylcyclopropenone sensitization with weekly scalp DPC. Blood draws preceded each patch test application. General observations from the study: Controls formed significantly fewer large CDR3 similarity clusters than expanded TCRs did.

The sequence was obtained from a woman aged 50 to 60 with alopecia areata. Some clones in this sample may be carry-over from other donors' samples. V is TRBV3-1 and J is TRBJ1-1; no definite D call. The specimen comprised whole blood, sampled in connection with sensitization to the hapten diphenylcyclopropenone (DPC). For the CDR3, the DNA is TGTGCCAGCAGCCAAGTTAGTGCCCCACTGGGCACTGAAGCTTTCTTT. Translated, it gives CASSQVSAPLGTEAFF.